The sequence of this T cell receptor beta chain was determined in a study of blood T cells in healthy people across ages. The CDR3 extends over 15 amino acids. Germline-derived CDR1 and CDR2 are DFQATT and SNEGSKA (reference sequence). Germline trimming cut 0 bases from V and 6 bases from J; bases unmatched to any gene: 8. Findings and limits, study-wide: Long-lived donors had more naive CD4+ cells and higher diversity than aged donors. Estimates based on one million T cells were treated as lower bounds. A strong correlation was seen between TCR beta diversity and naive T cell percentage.

Primed by a sample-barcoded 5' primer and a J-beta primer mix, a second PCR proceeded for about 7 to 11 cycles. A single record per CDR3 protein comes from TCRdb applying MiXCR to the 5' RACE reads. Altogether about 720,000 distinct CDR3 sequences are present, 22% being singletons, with the ten largest covering about 22%. This clonotype has a handful of counts. Its antigen is undetermined. The receptor's source is a man between 70 and 80 years old in good health. Material: blood. The rearrangement links TRBV20-1 to TRBJ2-3; 8 bases line up with TRBD1. The CDR3 region is CSAREPRGRKDTQYF. In DNA, the CDR3 is TGCAGTGCTAGAGAGCCCAGGGGGCGCAAGGATACGCAGTATTTT.